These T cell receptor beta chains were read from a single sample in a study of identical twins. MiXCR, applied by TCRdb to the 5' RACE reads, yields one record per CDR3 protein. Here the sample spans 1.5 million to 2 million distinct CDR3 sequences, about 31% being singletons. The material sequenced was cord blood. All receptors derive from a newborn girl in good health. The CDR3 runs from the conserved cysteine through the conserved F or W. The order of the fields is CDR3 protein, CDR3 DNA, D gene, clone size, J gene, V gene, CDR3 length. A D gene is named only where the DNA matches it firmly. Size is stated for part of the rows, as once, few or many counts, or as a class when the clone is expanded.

cdr3_aa: CSARDLAGGPDTQYF
cdr3_nt: TGCAGTGCTAGAGATCTGGCGGGGGGCCCAGATACGCAGTATTTT
d_call: TRBD2
clone_size: many
j_call: TRBJ2-3
v_call: TRBV20-1
cdr3_length: 15

cdr3_aa: CASSSPGRSEQYF
cdr3_nt: TGTGCCAGCAGTTCCCCGGGGAGGAGCGAGCAGTACTTC
d_call: .
clone_size: .
j_call: TRBJ2-7
v_call: TRBV6-2/TRBV6-3
cdr3_length: 13

cdr3_aa: CTLDRNTEAFF
cdr3_nt: TGCACTTTGGACCGGAACACTGAAGCTTTCTTT
d_call: .
clone_size: .
j_call: TRBJ1-1
v_call: TRBV20-1
cdr3_length: 11

cdr3_aa: CASRRRRGSPYQETQYF
cdr3_nt: TGTGCCAGCAGACGGAGGAGGGGCAGCCCTTACCAAGAGACCCAGTACTTC
d_call: .
clone_size: .
j_call: TRBJ2-5
v_call: TRBV28
cdr3_length: 17

cdr3_aa: CASSQRTGTGYGYTF
cdr3_nt: TGTGCCAGCAGCCAACGAACCGGGACAGGTTATGGCTACACCTTC
d_call: TRBD1
clone_size: few
j_call: TRBJ1-2
v_call: TRBV4-2
cdr3_length: 15

cdr3_aa: CASSFLGNAYEQYF
cdr3_nt: TGTGCCAGCAGCTTCCTAGGTAATGCCTACGAGCAGTACTTC
d_call: .
clone_size: .
j_call: TRBJ2-7
v_call: TRBV27
cdr3_length: 14

cdr3_aa: CASSEGPGAGKDTQYF
cdr3_nt: TGTGCCAGCAGTGAAGGGCCAGGGGCGGGTAAAGATACGCAGTATTTT
d_call: .
clone_size: few
j_call: TRBJ2-3
v_call: TRBV6-1
cdr3_length: 16

cdr3_aa: CASSRGLAGGFQFF
cdr3_nt: TGTGCCAGCAGCCGTGGACTAGCGGGAGGGTTTCAGTTCTTC
d_call: TRBD2
clone_size: .
j_call: TRBJ2-1
v_call: TRBV3-1
cdr3_length: 14

cdr3_aa: CAITPPPYNEQFF
cdr3_nt: TGTGCCATCACTCCCCCCCCATACAATGAGCAGTTCTTC
d_call: .
clone_size: few
j_call: TRBJ2-1
v_call: TRBV10-3
cdr3_length: 13

cdr3_aa: CASKYRGQETQYF
cdr3_nt: TGTGCCAGCAAGTACAGGGGACAAGAGACCCAGTACTTC
d_call: TRBD1
clone_size: few
j_call: TRBJ2-5
v_call: TRBV2
cdr3_length: 13

cdr3_aa: CSAPGQVHNEQFF
cdr3_nt: TGCAGTGCTCCGGGACAGGTCCACAATGAGCAGTTCTTC
d_call: TRBD1
clone_size: few
j_call: TRBJ2-1
v_call: TRBV20-1
cdr3_length: 13

cdr3_aa: CASSPRPGLTTDTQYF
cdr3_nt: TGTGCCAGCAGCCCGAGACCGGGACTCACCACAGATACGCAGTATTTT
d_call: .
clone_size: .
j_call: TRBJ2-3
v_call: TRBV7-2
cdr3_length: 16

cdr3_aa: CASSLVRASSYEQYF
cdr3_nt: TGTGCCAGCAGTTTAGTGCGGGCAAGCTCCTACGAGCAGTACTTC
d_call: .
clone_size: .
j_call: TRBJ2-7
v_call: TRBV12-3/TRBV12-4
cdr3_length: 15

cdr3_aa: CSARVSGFPYNGQVF
cdr3_nt: TGCAGTGCTAGGGTCAGCGGATTCCCCTACAATGGGCAGGTCTTC
d_call: .
clone_size: .
j_call: TRBJ2-1
v_call: TRBV20-1
cdr3_length: 15

cdr3_aa: CASSYALSEQYF
cdr3_nt: TGTGCCAGCAGCTATGCGTTGTCCGAGCAGTACTTC
d_call: .
clone_size: few
j_call: TRBJ2-7
v_call: TRBV7-9
cdr3_length: 12

cdr3_aa: CAWIRAGLYGYTF
cdr3_nt: TGTGCCTGGATAAGGGCAGGCCTCTATGGCTACACCTTC
d_call: .
clone_size: .
j_call: TRBJ1-2
v_call: TRBV30
cdr3_length: 13

cdr3_aa: CASSGKRDSNVEVYF
cdr3_nt: TGTGCCAGTAGTGGGAAACGGGACAGCAATGTCGAGGTGTATTTT
d_call: TRBD1
clone_size: few
j_call: TRBJ2-3
v_call: TRBV19
cdr3_length: 15

cdr3_aa: CASSIGQGRNQPQHF
cdr3_nt: TGTGCCAGTAGTATCGGACAGGGTCGCAATCAGCCCCAGCATTTT
d_call: TRBD1
clone_size: .
j_call: TRBJ1-5
v_call: TRBV19
cdr3_length: 15

cdr3_aa: CASSFFGGRTGELFF
cdr3_nt: TGTGCCAGCAGCTTTTTCGGGGGCCGGACCGGGGAGCTGTTTTTT
d_call: .
clone_size: .
j_call: TRBJ2-2
v_call: TRBV7-9
cdr3_length: 15

cdr3_aa: CSARMGGVYQETQFF
cdr3_nt: TGCAGTGCTAGGATGGGCGGGGTGTACCAAGAGACCCAGTTCTTC
d_call: .
clone_size: .
j_call: TRBJ2-1
v_call: TRBV20-1
cdr3_length: 15

cdr3_aa: CASSLLGRTAYEQYF
cdr3_nt: TGTGCCAGCAGTTTACTCGGGAGAACCGCCTACGAGCAGTACTTC
d_call: .
clone_size: few
j_call: TRBJ2-7
v_call: TRBV28
cdr3_length: 15

cdr3_aa: CASSRLAGPSPYTDTQYF
cdr3_nt: TGCGCCAGCAGTCGGCTAGCGGGCCCATCCCCGTACACAGATACGCAGTATTTT
d_call: TRBD2
clone_size: .
j_call: TRBJ2-3
v_call: TRBV5-1
cdr3_length: 18

cdr3_aa: CASSVEARAWGYGYTF
cdr3_nt: TGTGCCAGCAGCGTCGAGGCCAGGGCTTGGGGCTATGGCTACACCTTC
d_call: .
clone_size: .
j_call: TRBJ1-2
v_call: TRBV7-9
cdr3_length: 16

cdr3_aa: CASSLVAGFGKLFF
cdr3_nt: TGTGCCAGCAGCTTAGTTGCAGGGTTCGGAAAACTGTTTTTT
d_call: .
clone_size: .
j_call: TRBJ1-4
v_call: TRBV7-9
cdr3_length: 14

cdr3_aa: CASNRGGSWGTDTQYF
cdr3_nt: TGTGCCAGCAATCGAGGCGGGAGTTGGGGCACAGATACGCAGTATTTT
d_call: TRBD2
clone_size: .
j_call: TRBJ2-3
v_call: TRBV2
cdr3_length: 16

cdr3_aa: CASSVRFWGSADNEQFF
cdr3_nt: TGTGCCAGCAGCGTAAGGTTCTGGGGGAGTGCCGACAATGAGCAGTTCTTC
d_call: .
clone_size: few
j_call: TRBJ2-1
v_call: TRBV9
cdr3_length: 17

cdr3_aa: CAISGGQGIETQYF
cdr3_nt: TGTGCCATCAGTGGGGGACAGGGTATTGAGACCCAGTACTTC
d_call: TRBD1
clone_size: few
j_call: TRBJ2-5
v_call: TRBV10-3
cdr3_length: 14

cdr3_aa: CASSQPGRNYGHTF
cdr3_nt: TGCGCCAGCAGCCAACCCGGACGGAACTATGGCCACACATTC
d_call: .
clone_size: .
j_call: TRBJ1-2
v_call: TRBV4-1
cdr3_length: 14

cdr3_aa: CASATGTGGYEQYF
cdr3_nt: TGTGCTAGTGCCACCGGGACAGGGGGTTACGAGCAGTACTTC
d_call: TRBD1
clone_size: .
j_call: TRBJ2-7
v_call: TRBV12-5
cdr3_length: 14

cdr3_aa: CSAPLNRAWETQYF
cdr3_nt: TGCAGTGCTCCTTTAAACAGGGCTTGGGAGACCCAGTACTTC
d_call: .
clone_size: few
j_call: TRBJ2-5
v_call: TRBV20-1
cdr3_length: 14

cdr3_aa: CASSLPRDGSSMNTEAFF
cdr3_nt: TGTGCCAGCAGCTTACCGAGGGACGGTTCCTCTATGAACACTGAAGCTTTCTTT
d_call: .
clone_size: .
j_call: TRBJ1-1
v_call: TRBV7-2
cdr3_length: 18

cdr3_aa: CASYKTSANEQYF
cdr3_nt: TGTGCCAGCTACAAAACTAGCGCCAATGAGCAGTACTTC
d_call: TRBD2
clone_size: .
j_call: TRBJ2-5
v_call: TRBV9
cdr3_length: 13

cdr3_aa: CASSLLPSGKNIQYF
cdr3_nt: TGTGCCAGCAGTTTACTACCGTCCGGCAAAAACATTCAGTACTTC
d_call: .
clone_size: few
j_call: TRBJ2-4
v_call: TRBV27
cdr3_length: 15

cdr3_aa: CASSLAADTQYF
cdr3_nt: TGCGCCAGCAGCTTGGCCGCAGATACGCAGTATTTT
d_call: .
clone_size: many
j_call: TRBJ2-3
v_call: TRBV5-1
cdr3_length: 12

cdr3_aa: CATKKRNEQFF
cdr3_nt: TGTGCCACTAAAAAAAGGAATGAGCAGTTCTTC
d_call: .
clone_size: .
j_call: TRBJ2-1
v_call: TRBV6-6
cdr3_length: 11

cdr3_aa: CSARDPLRAGRTDTQYF
cdr3_nt: TGCAGTGCTAGAGATCCCCTGAGGGCAGGGAGGACAGATACGCAGTATTTT
d_call: .
clone_size: .
j_call: TRBJ2-3
v_call: TRBV20-1
cdr3_length: 17

cdr3_aa: CSARTSGRDNEQFF
cdr3_nt: TGCAGTGCTAGGACTAGCGGGAGGGACAATGAGCAGTTCTTC
d_call: TRBD2
clone_size: .
j_call: TRBJ2-1
v_call: TRBV20-1
cdr3_length: 14

cdr3_aa: CASSPGRLSYNEQYF
cdr3_nt: TGTGCCAGCAGTCCCGGGAGGTTGTCTTACAATGAGCAGTACTTC
d_call: TRBD2
clone_size: .
j_call: TRBJ2-7
v_call: TRBV12-3/TRBV12-4
cdr3_length: 15

cdr3_aa: CSVSDSGGGEQFF
cdr3_nt: TGCAGCGTTTCGGATAGCGGGGGAGGGGAGCAGTTCTTC
d_call: TRBD2
clone_size: few
j_call: TRBJ2-1
v_call: TRBV29-1
cdr3_length: 13

cdr3_aa: CASSPVLGETQYF
cdr3_nt: TGTGCCAGCAGTCCCGTCCTAGGAGAGACCCAGTACTTC
d_call: .
clone_size: .
j_call: TRBJ2-5
v_call: TRBV12-3/TRBV12-4
cdr3_length: 13

cdr3_aa: CSVATGQGVSDTQYF
cdr3_nt: TGCAGCGTTGCCACGGGACAGGGGGTTTCAGATACGCAGTATTTT
d_call: TRBD1
clone_size: many
j_call: TRBJ2-3
v_call: TRBV29-1
cdr3_length: 15

cdr3_aa: CSARYTGYPEAFF
cdr3_nt: TGCAGTGCTAGATATACAGGGTACCCTGAAGCTTTCTTT
d_call: .
clone_size: few
j_call: TRBJ1-1
v_call: TRBV20-1
cdr3_length: 13

cdr3_aa: CASNRQRATEAFF
cdr3_nt: TGTGCCAGCAACCGCCAACGGGCCACTGAAGCTTTCTTT
d_call: .
clone_size: .
j_call: TRBJ1-1
v_call: TRBV11-2
cdr3_length: 13

cdr3_aa: CASSVDSPSSTDTQYF
cdr3_nt: TGTGCCAGCAGCGTCGACTCTCCCTCTAGCACAGATACGCAGTATTTT
d_call: .
clone_size: .
j_call: TRBJ2-3
v_call: TRBV2
cdr3_length: 16

cdr3_aa: CASSLQAGGSPYEQYF
cdr3_nt: TGTGCCAGCAGCTTACAAGCGGGAGGGTCCCCTTACGAGCAGTACTTC
d_call: TRBD2
clone_size: few
j_call: TRBJ2-7
v_call: TRBV11-2
cdr3_length: 16

cdr3_aa: CACRYQDLNEKLFF
cdr3_nt: TGTGCCTGCAGATATCAGGACCTTAATGAAAAACTGTTTTTT
d_call: .
clone_size: .
j_call: TRBJ1-4
v_call: TRBV12-3/TRBV12-4
cdr3_length: 14

cdr3_aa: CSARDTGTSGYEQYF
cdr3_nt: TGCAGTGCTAGAGATACCGGGACTAGCGGCTACGAGCAGTACTTC
d_call: TRBD2
clone_size: few
j_call: TRBJ2-7
v_call: TRBV20-1
cdr3_length: 15

cdr3_aa: CASRGIRFTDTQYF
cdr3_nt: TGCGCCAGCAGAGGGATCCGATTTACAGATACGCAGTATTTT
d_call: .
clone_size: .
j_call: TRBJ2-3
v_call: TRBV10-2
cdr3_length: 14

cdr3_aa: CASSLVGTTNEQFF
cdr3_nt: TGTGCCAGCAGCTTGGTAGGGACAACGAATGAGCAGTTCTTC
d_call: .
clone_size: .
j_call: TRBJ2-1
v_call: TRBV5-6
cdr3_length: 14

cdr3_aa: CAISIDREDTQYF
cdr3_nt: TGTGCCATCAGTATTGACAGGGAAGATACGCAGTATTTT
d_call: TRBD1
clone_size: .
j_call: TRBJ2-3
v_call: TRBV10-3
cdr3_length: 13

cdr3_aa: CASSKTSGSGDTQYF
cdr3_nt: TGTGCCAGCAGCAAGACTAGCGGGAGCGGGGATACGCAGTATTTT
d_call: TRBD2
clone_size: .
j_call: TRBJ2-3
v_call: TRBV7-8
cdr3_length: 15

cdr3_aa: CASSFTSGRVNGQYF
cdr3_nt: TGTGCCAGCAGCTTTACTAGCGGGAGAGTAAACGGGCAGTACTTC
d_call: TRBD2
clone_size: .
j_call: TRBJ2-7
v_call: TRBV7-2
cdr3_length: 15

cdr3_aa: CSAREGAPNEKLFF
cdr3_nt: TGCAGTGCTAGAGAGGGGGCCCCTAATGAAAAACTGTTTTTT
d_call: .
clone_size: .
j_call: TRBJ1-4
v_call: TRBV20-1
cdr3_length: 14

cdr3_aa: CSARPPSDEQFF
cdr3_nt: TGCAGTGCTAGACCTCCTAGCGATGAGCAGTTCTTC
d_call: .
clone_size: .
j_call: TRBJ2-1
v_call: TRBV20-1
cdr3_length: 12

cdr3_aa: CASSLLVGGPTDTQYF
cdr3_nt: TGCGCCAGCAGCCTACTAGTGGGGGGGCCCACAGATACGCAGTATTTT
d_call: .
clone_size: few
j_call: TRBJ2-3
v_call: TRBV5-1
cdr3_length: 16